This TCR beta chain was recorded in a study of spatial heterogeneity in lung cancer. Overall study: For the average unique TCR and UMI combination, more than eight occurrences appeared in raw reads.

The germline V gene has CDR1 MGHRA and CDR2 YSYEKL. CDR3 size: 17 residues. V was clipped by 2 bases and J by 7 bases, with 21 bases between them. A single record per CDR3 protein comes from TCRdb applying MiXCR to the 5' RACE reads. The sample yields some 7,200 distinct CDR3 sequences, 9.7% seen once. This clonotype was counted at least ten times. Time point of the sample: sample taken at primary tumor resection. The approximately 70 donors had untreated early-stage non-small cell lung cancer. The sequenced material consisted of unsorted whole RNA from tumor, nontumor lung or frozen PBMC. Sequences were derived from normal lung tissue next to the tumor, sampled at surgery. The chain is built from TRBV4-1 and TRBJ2-1, with D maybe TRBD1 (5 bases). This sequence originates from a male donor with early-stage non-small cell lung cancer. The CDR3 coding sequence is TGCGCCAGCAGCCAACCATCCGGGTATGGGGCAAGGAATGAGCAGTTCTTC. This sequence encodes CASSQPSGYGARNEQFF.